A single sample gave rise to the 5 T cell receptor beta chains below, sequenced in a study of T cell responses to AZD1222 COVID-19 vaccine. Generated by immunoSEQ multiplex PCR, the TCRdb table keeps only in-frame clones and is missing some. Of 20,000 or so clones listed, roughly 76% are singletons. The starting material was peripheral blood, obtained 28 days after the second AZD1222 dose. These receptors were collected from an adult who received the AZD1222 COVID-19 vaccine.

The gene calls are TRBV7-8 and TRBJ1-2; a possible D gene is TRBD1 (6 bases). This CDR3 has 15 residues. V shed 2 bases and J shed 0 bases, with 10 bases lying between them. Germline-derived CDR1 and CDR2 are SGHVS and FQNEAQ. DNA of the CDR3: TGTGCCAGCAGCTTAAGGACAGATTCTAACTATGGCTACACCTTC. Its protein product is CASSLRTDSNYGYTF.

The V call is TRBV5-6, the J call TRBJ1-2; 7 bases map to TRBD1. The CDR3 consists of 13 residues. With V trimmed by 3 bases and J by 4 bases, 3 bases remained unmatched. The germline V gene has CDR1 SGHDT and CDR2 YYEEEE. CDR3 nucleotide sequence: TGTGCCAGCAGCTCGGGACAGCTCTATGGCTACACCTTC. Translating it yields CASSSGQLYGYTF.

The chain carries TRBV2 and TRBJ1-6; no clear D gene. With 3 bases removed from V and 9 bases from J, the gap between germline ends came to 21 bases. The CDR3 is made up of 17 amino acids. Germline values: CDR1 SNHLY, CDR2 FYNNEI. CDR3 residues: CASSELGSILKGSPLHF. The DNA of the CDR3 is TGTGCCAGCAGTGAGTTAGGGTCCATACTTAAGGGTTCACCCCTCCACTTT.

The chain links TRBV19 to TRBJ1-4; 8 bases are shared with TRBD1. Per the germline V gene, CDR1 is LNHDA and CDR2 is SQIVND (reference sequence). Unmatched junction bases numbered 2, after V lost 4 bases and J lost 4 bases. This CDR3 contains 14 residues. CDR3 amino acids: CASSRTGSNEKLFF. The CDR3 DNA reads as TGTGCCAGTAGTAGGACAGGGAGTAATGAAAAACTGTTTTTT.

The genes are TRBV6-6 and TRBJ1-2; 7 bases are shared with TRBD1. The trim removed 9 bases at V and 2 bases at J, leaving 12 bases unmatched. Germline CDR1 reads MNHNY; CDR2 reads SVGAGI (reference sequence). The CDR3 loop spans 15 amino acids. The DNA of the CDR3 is TGTGCCAGTAACCCGGAGGGGGCGATGAACTATGGCTACACCTTC. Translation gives CASNPEGAMNYGYTF.